A single sample is the source of the 10 T cell receptor beta chains below, sequenced in a study of blood T cell repertoires in COVID-19. The table came from immunoSEQ multiplex PCR; TCRdb's copy has only in-frame clones and leaves some out. This sample has approximately 100,000 clones, with approximately 83% found just once. The sample taken for sequencing was peripheral blood. The receptor set was obtained from a man in his 60s with acute or convalescent COVID-19.

The rearrangement joins TRBV2 to TRBJ1-1; 10 bases align to TRBD1. This CDR3 has 14 residues. After removal of 5 bases from V and 6 bases from J, the junction contained 6 bases not matched to a gene. Germline-derived CDR1 and CDR2 are SNHLY and FYNNEI. The CDR3 nucleotides are TGTGCCAGCAGTCTTCGACAGGGGGCGGCTGAAGCTTTCTTT. Protein: CASSLRQGAAEAFF.

The chain combines TRBV19 with TRBJ2-1; D gene unclear. This CDR3 spans 13 amino acids. V was shortened by 5 bases and J by 7 bases, with 12 bases between the two germline ends. Germline CDR1 is LNHDA and CDR2 is SQIVND (reference sequence). The chain's CDR3 is CASSLSEVNEQFF. CDR3 coding DNA: TGTGCCAGTAGTCTAAGCGAGGTGAATGAGCAGTTCTTC.

This clone was counted a few times. The chain combines TRBV2 with TRBJ2-7, with 7 bases identical to TRBD1. Germline V gene lookup returns CDR1 SNHLY and CDR2 FYNNEI. V was pared by 5 bases and J by 0 bases, with 4 bases of the junction left unmatched. The CDR3 extends over 14 amino acids. As DNA, the CDR3 is TGTGCCAGCAGTTCACAGGGGAGCTCCTACGAGCAGTACTTC. Translated, it gives CASSSQGSSYEQYF.

The V and J genes are TRBV27 and TRBJ1-2, with 9 bases aligning to TRBD1. The germline V gene has CDR1 MNHEY and CDR2 SMNVEV (reference sequence). This CDR3 has 16 residues. The V segment lost 6 bases and the J segment 4 bases; nucleotides outside the gene matches: 12. This CDR3 is CASSSISTGGLYGYTF. CDR3 DNA: TGTGCCAGCAGCTCAATTTCAACAGGGGGCCTCTATGGCTACACCTTC.

The chain combines TRBV11-2 with TRBJ2-3; TRBD2 agrees at 10 bases. J was trimmed by 0 bases and V by 5 bases; bases with no gene match: 5. This CDR3 is built from 16 residues. Germline V gene sequence: CDR1 SGHAT, CDR2 FQNNGV. CDR3 DNA: TGTGCCAGCAGCCCAGGACTAGCGGCGAGCACAGATACGCAGTATTTT. Its protein product is CASSPGLAASTDTQYF. Supplemented by reference TRBV11-2 and TRBJ2-3, the full variable domain reads EAGVAQSPRYKIIEKRQSVAFWCNPISGHATLYWYQQILGQGPKLLIQFQNNGVVDDSQLPKDRFSAERLKGVDSTLKIQPAKLEDSAVYLCASSPGLAASTDTQYFGPGTRLTVL.

The chain employs TRBV10-1 and TRBJ2-3, with D perhaps TRBD2 (5 bases). V was clipped by 6 bases and J by 8 bases, with 18 bases between them. The CDR3 has 14 amino acids. Germline loops: CDR1 WNHNN, CDR2 SYGVQD (reference sequence). This CDR3 reads CASSPSHVSATQYF. The CDR3, as DNA: TGCGCCAGCAGCCCTAGCCACGTCAGCGCTACGCAGTATTTT.

This clone was seen a few times. V and J are TRBV19 and TRBJ1-1; D may be TRBD1 (5 bases). Trimming removed 7 bases at V and 1 base at J, with 13 bases between. This CDR3 is built from 14 residues. Germline CDR1 LNHDA, CDR2 SQIVND (reference sequence). The DNA for the CDR3 is TGTGCCAGTACTCTCACAGGAGCGAACACTGAAGCTTTCTTT. It encodes CASTLTGANTEAFF.

The V and J genes are TRBV4-1 and TRBJ2-6; 10 bases are shared with TRBD1. The junction had 6 bases not matched to a gene; V was cut back by 3 bases and J by 4 bases. This CDR3 spans 17 amino acids. Germline loops: CDR1 MGHRA, CDR2 YSYEKL. For the CDR3, the DNA is TGCGCCAGCAGCCAGAAGGGGACAGGGGTCGGGGCCAACGTCCTGACTTTC. This translates into CASSQKGTGVGANVLTF.

The chain links TRBV7-6 to TRBJ2-3; a possible D gene is TRBD2 (7 bases). V was clipped by 5 bases and J by 7 bases, with 22 bases between them. The CDR3 sequence is 16 residues long. Per the germline V gene, CDR1 is SGHVS and CDR2 is FNYEAQ. As DNA, the CDR3 is TGTGCCAGCAGCCCCTTATTAGGGGGGGGCCCCCATACGCAGTATTTT. Amino acids: CASSPLLGGGPHTQYF.

CDR3 DNA sequence: TGTGCCAGCAGCCAAGGAAACACCATATATTTT. Encoded protein: CASSQGNTIYF. The chain couples TRBV12-3 or TRBV12-4 to TRBJ1-3; D ambiguous. There are 11 residues in the CDR3. V lost 6 bases, J lost 4 bases, and 4 bases lay in between.